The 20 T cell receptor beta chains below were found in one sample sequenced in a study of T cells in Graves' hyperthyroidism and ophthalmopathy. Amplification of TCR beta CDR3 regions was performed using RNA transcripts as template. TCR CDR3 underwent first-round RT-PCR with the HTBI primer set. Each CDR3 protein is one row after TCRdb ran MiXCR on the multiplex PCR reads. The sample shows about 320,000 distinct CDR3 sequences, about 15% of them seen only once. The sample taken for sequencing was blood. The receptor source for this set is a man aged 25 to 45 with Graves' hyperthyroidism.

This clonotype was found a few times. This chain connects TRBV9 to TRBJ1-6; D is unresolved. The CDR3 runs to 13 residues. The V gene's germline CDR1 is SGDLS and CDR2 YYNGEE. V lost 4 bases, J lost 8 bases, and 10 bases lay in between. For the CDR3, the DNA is TGTGCCAGCAGCTTCTCCCCGGATTCACCCCTCCACTTT. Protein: CASSFSPDSPLHF.

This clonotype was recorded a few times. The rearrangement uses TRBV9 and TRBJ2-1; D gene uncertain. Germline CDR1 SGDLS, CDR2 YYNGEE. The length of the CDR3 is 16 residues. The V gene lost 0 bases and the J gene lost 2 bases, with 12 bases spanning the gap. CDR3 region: CASSVDGWITYNEQFF. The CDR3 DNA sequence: TGTGCCAGCAGCGTAGACGGATGGATCACCTACAATGAGCAGTTCTTC. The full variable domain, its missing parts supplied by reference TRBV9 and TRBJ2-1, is DSGVTQTPKHLITATGQRVTLRCSPRSGDLSVYWYQQSLDQGLQFLIQYYNGEERAKGNILERFSAQQFPDLHSELNLSSLELGDSALYFCASSVDGWITYNEQFFGPGTRLTVL.

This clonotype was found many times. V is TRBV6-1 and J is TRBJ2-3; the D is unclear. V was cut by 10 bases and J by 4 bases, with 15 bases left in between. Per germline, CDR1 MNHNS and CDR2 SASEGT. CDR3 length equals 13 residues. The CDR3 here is CATGRTPADTQYF. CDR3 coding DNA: TGTGCCACTGGGCGGACCCCCGCAGATACGCAGTATTTT.

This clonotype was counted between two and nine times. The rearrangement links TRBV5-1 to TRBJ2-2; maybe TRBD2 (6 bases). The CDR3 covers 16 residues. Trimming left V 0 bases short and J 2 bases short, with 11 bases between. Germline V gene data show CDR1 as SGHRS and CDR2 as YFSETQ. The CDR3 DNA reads TGCGCCAGCAGCTTGGTTTTCGGGAGAAACACCGGGGAGCTGTTTTTT. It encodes CASSLVFGRNTGELFF.

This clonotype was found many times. The CDR3 DNA is TGTGCCAGCAGTAGGACCGAGGTCTACGAGCAGTACTTC. Encoded protein: CASSRTEVYEQYF. The J gene is TRBJ2-7, the V gene TRBV12-3 or TRBV12-4; no definite D call. This CDR3 has 13 amino acids. The V end lost 5 bases, the J end lost 3 bases, and 11 bases lay between the germline ends.

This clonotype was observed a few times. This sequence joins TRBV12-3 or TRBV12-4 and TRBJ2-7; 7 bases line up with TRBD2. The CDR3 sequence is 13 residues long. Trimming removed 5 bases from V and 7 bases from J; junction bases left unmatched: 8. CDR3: CASSKGPRGEQYF. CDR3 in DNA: TGTGCCAGCAGTAAAGGGCCGCGGGGGGAGCAGTACTTC.

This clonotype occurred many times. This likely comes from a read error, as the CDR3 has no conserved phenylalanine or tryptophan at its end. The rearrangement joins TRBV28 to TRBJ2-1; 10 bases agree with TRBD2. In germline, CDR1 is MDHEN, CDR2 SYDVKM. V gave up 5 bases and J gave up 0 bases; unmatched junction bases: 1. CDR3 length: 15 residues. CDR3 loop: CASSTSGTSYNEQFL. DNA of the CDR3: TGTGCCAGCAGTACTAGCGGGACCTCCTACAATGAGCAGTTCCTC.

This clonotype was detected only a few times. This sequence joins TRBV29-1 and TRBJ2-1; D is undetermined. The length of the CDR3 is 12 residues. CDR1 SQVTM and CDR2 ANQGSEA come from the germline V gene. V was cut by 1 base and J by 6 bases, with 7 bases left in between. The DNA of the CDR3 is TGCAGCGTTGAAGCGGGCAGCAATGAGCAGTTCTTC. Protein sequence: CSVEAGSNEQFF.

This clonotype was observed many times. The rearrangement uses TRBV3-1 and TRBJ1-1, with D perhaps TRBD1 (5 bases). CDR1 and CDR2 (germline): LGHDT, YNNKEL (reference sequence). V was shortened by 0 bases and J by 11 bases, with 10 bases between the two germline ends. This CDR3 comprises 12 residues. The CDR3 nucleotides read TGTGCCAGCAGCCAAGACCGGGACCCGGCTTTCTTT. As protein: CASSQDRDPAFF.

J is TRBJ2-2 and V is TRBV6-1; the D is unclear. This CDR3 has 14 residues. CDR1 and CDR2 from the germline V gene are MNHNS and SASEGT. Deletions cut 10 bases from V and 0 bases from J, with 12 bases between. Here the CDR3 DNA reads TGTGCCACCGTCGGTTACGCGAACACCGGGGAGCTGTTTTTT. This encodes CATVGYANTGELFF.

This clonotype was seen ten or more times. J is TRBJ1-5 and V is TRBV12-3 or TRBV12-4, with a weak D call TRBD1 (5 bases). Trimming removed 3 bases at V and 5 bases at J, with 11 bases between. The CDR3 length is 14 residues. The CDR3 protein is CASSLERGDQPQHF. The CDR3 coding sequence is TGTGCCAGCAGTTTGGAGAGGGGAGATCAGCCCCAGCATTTT.

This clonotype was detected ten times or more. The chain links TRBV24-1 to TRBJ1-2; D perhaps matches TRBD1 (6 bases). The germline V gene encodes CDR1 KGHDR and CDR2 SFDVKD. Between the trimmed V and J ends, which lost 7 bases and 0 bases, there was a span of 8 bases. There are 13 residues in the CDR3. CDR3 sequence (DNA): TGTGCCACCAGCAGGGGAACTAACTATGGCTACACCTTC. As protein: CATSRGTNYGYTF.

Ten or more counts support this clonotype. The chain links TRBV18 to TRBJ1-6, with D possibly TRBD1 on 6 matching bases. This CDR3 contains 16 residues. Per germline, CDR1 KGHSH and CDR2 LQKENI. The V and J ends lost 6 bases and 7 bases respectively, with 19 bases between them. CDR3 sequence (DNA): TGTGCCAGCTCTCAAAGCCGGGACAACTTGAATTCACCCCTCCACTTT. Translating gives CASSQSRDNLNSPLHF. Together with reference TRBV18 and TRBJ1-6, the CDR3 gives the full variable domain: NAGVMQNPRHLVRRRGQEARLRCSPMKGHSHVYWYRQLPEEGLKFMVYLQKENIIDESGMPKERFSAEFPKEGPSILRIQQVVRGDSAAYFCASSQSRDNLNSPLHFGNGTRLTVT.

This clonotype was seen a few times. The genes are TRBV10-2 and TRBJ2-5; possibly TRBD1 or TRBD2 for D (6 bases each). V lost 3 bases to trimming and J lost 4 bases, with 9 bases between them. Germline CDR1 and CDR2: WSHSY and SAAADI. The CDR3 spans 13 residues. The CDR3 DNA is TGCGCCAGCAGTGAAGAGGGGGGAGAGACCCAGTACTTC. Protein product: CASSEEGGETQYF.

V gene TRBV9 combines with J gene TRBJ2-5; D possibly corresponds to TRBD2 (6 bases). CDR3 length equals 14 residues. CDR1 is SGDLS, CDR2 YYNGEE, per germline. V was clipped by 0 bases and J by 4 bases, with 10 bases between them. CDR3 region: CASSVVGAGETQYF. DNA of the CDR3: TGTGCCAGCAGCGTAGTAGGAGCGGGAGAGACCCAGTACTTC.

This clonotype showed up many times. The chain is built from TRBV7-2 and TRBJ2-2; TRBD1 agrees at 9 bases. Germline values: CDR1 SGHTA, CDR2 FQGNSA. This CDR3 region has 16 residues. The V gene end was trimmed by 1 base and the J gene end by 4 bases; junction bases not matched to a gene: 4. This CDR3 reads CASSLVGQGFTGELFF. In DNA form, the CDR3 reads TGTGCCAGCAGCTTAGTGGGACAGGGTTTCACCGGGGAGCTGTTTTTT. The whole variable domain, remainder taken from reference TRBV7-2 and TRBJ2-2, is GAGVSQSPSNKVTEKGKDVELRCDPISGHTALYWYRQSLGQGLEFLIYFQGNSAPDKSGLPSDRFSAERTGGSVSTLTIQRTQQEDSAVYLCASSLVGQGFTGELFFGEGSRLTVL.

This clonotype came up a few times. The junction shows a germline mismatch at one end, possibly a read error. CDR3 residues: CASSPQGLAGLSYNGQFF. CDR3 DNA: TGTGCCAGCAGTCCCCAGGGACTAGCGGGGTTGTCCTACAATGGGCAGTTCTTC. This rearrangement joins TRBV12-3 or TRBV12-4 to TRBJ2-1; 13 positions agree with TRBD2. CDR3 length equals 18 residues.

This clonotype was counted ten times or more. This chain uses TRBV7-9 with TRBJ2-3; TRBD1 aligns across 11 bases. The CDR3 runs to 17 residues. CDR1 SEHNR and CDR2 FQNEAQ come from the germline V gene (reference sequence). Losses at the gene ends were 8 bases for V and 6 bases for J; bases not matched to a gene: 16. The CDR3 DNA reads TGTGCCAGCTCCTCCCCGGTCGTGGACAGGGGGCATGATACGCAGTATTTT. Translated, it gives CASSSPVVDRGHDTQYF.

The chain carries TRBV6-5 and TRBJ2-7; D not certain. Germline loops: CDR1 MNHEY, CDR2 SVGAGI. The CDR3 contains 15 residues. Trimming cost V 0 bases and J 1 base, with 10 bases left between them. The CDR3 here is CASSYSSDGSYEQYF. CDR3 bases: TGTGCCAGCAGTTACTCGAGTGACGGTTCCTACGAGCAGTACTTC.

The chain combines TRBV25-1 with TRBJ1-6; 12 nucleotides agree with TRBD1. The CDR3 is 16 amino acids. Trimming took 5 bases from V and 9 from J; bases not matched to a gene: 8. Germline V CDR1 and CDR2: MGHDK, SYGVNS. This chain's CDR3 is CASSHVGQGASSPLHF. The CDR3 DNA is TGTGCCAGCAGTCATGTGGGACAGGGGGCGAGTTCACCCCTCCACTTT.